Detailed here is one TCR beta chain. The data were taken from a study of control samples from healthy donors and cancer patients. The CDR3 runs 14 residues. Germline CDR1 SGHNT, CDR2 YYREEE (reference sequence). Between the trimmed V and J ends, which lost 1 base and 0 bases, there was a span of 8 bases. The data were produced by immunoSEQ multiplex PCR, yet TCRdb's version contains in-frame clones alone and is incomplete. There are about 270,000 clones in the sample; roughly 87% occur only once, and 13% lies in the top ten. This sequence joins TRBV5-4 and TRBJ2-7; D is tentatively TRBD1 or TRBD2 (5 bases each). This sequence was found in a woman aged 55-69 years with lung cancer. Sequenced input: PBMCs. The CDR3 reads CASSLSGTSYEQYF. The CDR3 DNA sequence: TGTGCCAGCAGCTTGTCAGGGACCTCCTACGAGCAGTACTTC.